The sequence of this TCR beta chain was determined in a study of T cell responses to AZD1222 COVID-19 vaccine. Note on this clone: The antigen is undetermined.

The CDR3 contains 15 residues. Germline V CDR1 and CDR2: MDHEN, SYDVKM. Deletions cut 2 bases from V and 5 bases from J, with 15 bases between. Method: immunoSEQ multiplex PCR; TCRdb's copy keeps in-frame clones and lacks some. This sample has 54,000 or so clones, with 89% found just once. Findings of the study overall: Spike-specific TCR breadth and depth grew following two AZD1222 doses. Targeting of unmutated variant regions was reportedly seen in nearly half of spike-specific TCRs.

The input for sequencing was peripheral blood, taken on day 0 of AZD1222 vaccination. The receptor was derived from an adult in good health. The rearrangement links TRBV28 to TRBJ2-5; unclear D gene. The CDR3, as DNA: TGTGCCAGCAGTTTAATAGGGTTAGGACGGGAGACCCAGTACTTC. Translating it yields CASSLIGLGRETQYF.